The source of this T cell receptor (beta chain) is a study of blood T cells in healthy people across ages. A word on this clonotype: Its antigen is currently unknown.

The second PCR ran roughly 6 to 11 cycles with a sample-barcoded 5' primer and J-beta primers. TCRdb called the 5' RACE reads again in MiXCR, with one record for every CDR3 protein. The sample contains 600,000 to 850,000 distinct CDR3 sequences, 20% to 25% of which appear only once. CDR3 length: 12 residues. Germline-derived CDR1 and CDR2 are DFQATT and SNEGSKA (reference sequence). Trimming took 2 bases from V and 2 from J, leaving 5 bases between them. Broader study findings: It was held that the diversity estimates obtained from one million T cells were underestimates. Unsorted PBMCs blocked a conclusive comparison of naive and antigen-experienced cells.

This sample also belongs to another study, concerning T cells of mothers and their children. That source adds: Researchers report slightly higher, though non-significant, overlap in related mother-child pairs than in unrelated pairs.

This sequence joins TRBV20-1 and TRBJ2-3; unclear D gene. The receptor's source is a boy aged 5-17 years in good health. The sequencing input was blood. CDR3 in amino acids: CSARLVTDTQYF. In DNA, the CDR3 is TGCAGTGCTAGACTGGTCACAGATACGCAGTATTTT.